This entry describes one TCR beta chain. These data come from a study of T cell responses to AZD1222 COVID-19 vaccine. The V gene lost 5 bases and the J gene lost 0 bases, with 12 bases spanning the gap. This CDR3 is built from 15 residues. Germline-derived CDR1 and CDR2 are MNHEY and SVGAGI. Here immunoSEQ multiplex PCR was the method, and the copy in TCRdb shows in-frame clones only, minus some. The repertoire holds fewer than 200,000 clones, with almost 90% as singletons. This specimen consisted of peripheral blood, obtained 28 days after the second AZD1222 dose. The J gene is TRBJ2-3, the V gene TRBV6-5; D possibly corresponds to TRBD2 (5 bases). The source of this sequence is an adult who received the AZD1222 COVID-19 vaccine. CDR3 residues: CASSLGGTSTDTQYF. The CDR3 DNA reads TGTGCCAGCAGTCTAGGAGGTACTAGCACAGATACGCAGTATTTT.